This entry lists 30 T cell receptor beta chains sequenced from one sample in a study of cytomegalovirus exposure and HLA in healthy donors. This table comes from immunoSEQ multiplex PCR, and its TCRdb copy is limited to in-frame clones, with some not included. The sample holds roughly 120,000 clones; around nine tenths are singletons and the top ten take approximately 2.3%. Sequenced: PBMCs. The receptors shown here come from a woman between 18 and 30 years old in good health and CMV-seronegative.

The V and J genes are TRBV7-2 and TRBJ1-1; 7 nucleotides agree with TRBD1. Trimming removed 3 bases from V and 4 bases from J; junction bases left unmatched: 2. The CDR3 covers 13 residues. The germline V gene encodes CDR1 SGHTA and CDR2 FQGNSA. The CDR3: CASSFNRGTEAFF. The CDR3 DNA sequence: TGTGCCAGCAGCTTTAACAGGGGCACTGAAGCTTTCTTT.

CDR3: CASSPQGNGNQPQHF. CDR3 bases: TGTGCCAGCAGTCCGCAGGGTAACGGCAATCAGCCCCAGCATTTT. V is TRBV28 and J is TRBJ1-5; tentative D call: TRBD1 (5 bases). Per the germline V gene, CDR1 is MDHEN and CDR2 is SYDVKM. V dropped 5 bases and J dropped 2 bases, with 13 bases sitting between them. CDR3 size: 15 residues. Based on the CDR3 plus reference TRBV28 and TRBJ1-5, the full variable domain is DVKVTQSSRYLVKRTGEKVFLECVQDMDHENMFWYRQDPGLGLRLIYFSYDVKMKEKGDIPEGYSVSREKKERFSLILESASTNQTSMYLCASSPQGNGNQPQHFGDGTRLSIL.

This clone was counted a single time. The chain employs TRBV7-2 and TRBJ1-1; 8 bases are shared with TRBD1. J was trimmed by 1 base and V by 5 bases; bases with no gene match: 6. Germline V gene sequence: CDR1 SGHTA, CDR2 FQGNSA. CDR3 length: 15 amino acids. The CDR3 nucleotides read TGTGCCAGCAGCCCAATCGGGACAGGGAACACTGAAGCTTTCTTT. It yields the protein CASSPIGTGNTEAFF.

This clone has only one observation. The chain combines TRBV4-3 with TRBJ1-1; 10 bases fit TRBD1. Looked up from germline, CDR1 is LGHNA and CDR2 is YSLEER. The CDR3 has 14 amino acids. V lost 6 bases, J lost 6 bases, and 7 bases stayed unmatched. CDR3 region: CASRQRQGAPEAFF. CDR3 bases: TGCGCCAGCAGGCAACGACAGGGGGCCCCTGAAGCTTTCTTT.

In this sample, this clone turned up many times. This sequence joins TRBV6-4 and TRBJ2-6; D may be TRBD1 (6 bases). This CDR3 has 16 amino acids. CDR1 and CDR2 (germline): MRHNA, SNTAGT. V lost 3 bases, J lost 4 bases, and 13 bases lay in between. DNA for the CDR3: TGTGCCAGCAGTGAGTTAGGGGGTACCGGGGCCAACGTCCTGACTTTC. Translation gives CASSELGGTGANVLTF.

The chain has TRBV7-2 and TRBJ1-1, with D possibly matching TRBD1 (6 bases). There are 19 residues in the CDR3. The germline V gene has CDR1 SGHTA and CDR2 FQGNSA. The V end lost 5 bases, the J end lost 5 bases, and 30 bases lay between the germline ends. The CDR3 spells CASSGAGHRIREGGTEAFF. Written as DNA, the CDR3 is TGTGCCAGCAGCGGTGCGGGCCACCGAATTAGGGAAGGGGGAACTGAAGCTTTCTTT.

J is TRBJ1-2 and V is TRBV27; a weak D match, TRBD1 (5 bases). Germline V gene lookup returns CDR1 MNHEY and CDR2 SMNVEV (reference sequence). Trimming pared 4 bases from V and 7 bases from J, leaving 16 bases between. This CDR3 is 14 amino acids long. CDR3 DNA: TGTGCCAGCAGTTATTCCAGGGAAATAGTTGGCTACACCTTC. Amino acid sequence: CASSYSREIVGYTF.

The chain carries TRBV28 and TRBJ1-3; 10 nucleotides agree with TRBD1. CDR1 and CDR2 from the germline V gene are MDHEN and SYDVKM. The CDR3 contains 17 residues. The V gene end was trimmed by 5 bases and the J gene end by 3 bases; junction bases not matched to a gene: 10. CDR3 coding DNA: TGTGCCAGCAGTACGTACTGGACAGGGGGATTTGGAAACACCATATATTTT. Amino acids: CASSTYWTGGFGNTIYF.

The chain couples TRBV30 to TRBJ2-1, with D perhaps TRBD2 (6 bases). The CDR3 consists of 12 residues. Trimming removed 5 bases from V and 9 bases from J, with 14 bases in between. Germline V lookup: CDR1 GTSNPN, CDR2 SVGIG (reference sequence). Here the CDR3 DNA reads TGTGCCTGGGGGCGGGACTGGGGTGAGCAGTTCTTC. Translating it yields CAWGRDWGEQFF.

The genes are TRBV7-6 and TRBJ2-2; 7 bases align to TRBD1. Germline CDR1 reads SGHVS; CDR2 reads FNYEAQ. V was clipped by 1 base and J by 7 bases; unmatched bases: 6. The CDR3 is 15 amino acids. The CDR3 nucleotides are TGTGCCAGCAGCTTAGACAGGGGTTTCAGCGGGGAGCTGTTTTTT. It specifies CASSLDRGFSGELFF.

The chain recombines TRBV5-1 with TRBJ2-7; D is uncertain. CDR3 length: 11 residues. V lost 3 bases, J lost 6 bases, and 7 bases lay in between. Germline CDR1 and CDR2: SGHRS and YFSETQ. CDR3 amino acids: CASSSYSEQYF. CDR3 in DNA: TGCGCCAGCAGCTCATACTCCGAGCAGTACTTC.

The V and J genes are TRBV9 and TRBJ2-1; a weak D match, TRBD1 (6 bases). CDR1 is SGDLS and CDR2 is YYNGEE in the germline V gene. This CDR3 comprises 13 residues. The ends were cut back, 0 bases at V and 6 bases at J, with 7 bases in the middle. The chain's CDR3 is CASSVDRANEQFF. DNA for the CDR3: TGTGCCAGCAGCGTAGACAGGGCCAATGAGCAGTTCTTC.

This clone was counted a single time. CDR3 sequence: CASGSITIPGDHDHNRGVGGYTF. DNA of the CDR3: TGCGCCAGCGGATCGATCACGATCCCCGGGGATCATGACCACAACAGGGGAGTAGGTGGCTACACCTTC. The rearrangement links TRBV5-1 to TRBJ1-2, with 7 bases matching TRBD1. The CDR3 runs to 23 residues. The germline gives CDR1 SGHRS, CDR2 YFSETQ. The V and J ends lost 7 bases and 7 bases, in that order; junction bases with no gene match: 40.

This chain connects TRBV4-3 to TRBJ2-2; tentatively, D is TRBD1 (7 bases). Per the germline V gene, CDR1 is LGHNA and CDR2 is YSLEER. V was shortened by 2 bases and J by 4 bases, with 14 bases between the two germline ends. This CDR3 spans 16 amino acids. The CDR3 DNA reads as TGCGCCAGCAGCCAACACAGGGGACTTGGCACCGGGGAGCTGTTTTTT. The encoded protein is CASSQHRGLGTGELFF.

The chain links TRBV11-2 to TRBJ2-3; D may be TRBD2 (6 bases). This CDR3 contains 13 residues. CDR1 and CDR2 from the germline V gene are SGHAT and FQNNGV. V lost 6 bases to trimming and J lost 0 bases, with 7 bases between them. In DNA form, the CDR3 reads TGTGCCAGCAGAGGACTAAGCACAGATACGCAGTATTTT. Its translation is CASRGLSTDTQYF.

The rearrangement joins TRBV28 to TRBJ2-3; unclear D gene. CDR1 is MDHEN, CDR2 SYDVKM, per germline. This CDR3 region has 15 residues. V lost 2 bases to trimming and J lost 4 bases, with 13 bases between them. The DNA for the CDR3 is TGTGCCAGCAGTTTAGTAGCAGAAGGCCCAGATACGCAGTATTTT. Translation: CASSLVAEGPDTQYF. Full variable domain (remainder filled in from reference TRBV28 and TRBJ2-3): DVKVTQSSRYLVKRTGEKVFLECVQDMDHENMFWYRQDPGLGLRLIYFSYDVKMKEKGDIPEGYSVSREKKERFSLILESASTNQTSMYLCASSLVAEGPDTQYFGPGTRLTVL.

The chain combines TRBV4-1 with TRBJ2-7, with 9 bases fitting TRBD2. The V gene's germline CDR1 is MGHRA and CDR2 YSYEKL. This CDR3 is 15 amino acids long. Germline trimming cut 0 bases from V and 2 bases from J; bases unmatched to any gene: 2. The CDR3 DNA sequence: TGCGCCAGCAGCCAAGAAAGACTAGCGGCCTACGAGCAGTACTTC. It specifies CASSQERLAAYEQYF.

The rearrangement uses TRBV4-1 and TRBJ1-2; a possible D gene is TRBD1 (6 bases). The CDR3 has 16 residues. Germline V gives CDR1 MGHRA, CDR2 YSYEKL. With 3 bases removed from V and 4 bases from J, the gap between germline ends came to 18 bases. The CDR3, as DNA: TGCGCCAGCAGCCATCCGGACATGGACAGTTTCTATGGCTACACCTTC. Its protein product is CASSHPDMDSFYGYTF.

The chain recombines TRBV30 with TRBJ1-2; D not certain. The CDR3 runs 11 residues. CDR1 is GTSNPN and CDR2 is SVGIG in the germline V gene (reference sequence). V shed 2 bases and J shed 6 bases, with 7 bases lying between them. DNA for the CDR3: TGTGCCTGGAGTATCGGGGATGGCTACACCTTC. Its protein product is CAWSIGDGYTF.

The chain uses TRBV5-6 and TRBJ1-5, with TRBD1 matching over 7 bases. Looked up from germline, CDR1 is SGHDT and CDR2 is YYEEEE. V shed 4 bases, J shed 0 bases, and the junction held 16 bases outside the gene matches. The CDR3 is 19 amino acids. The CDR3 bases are TGTGCCAGCAGCCCTGTGGCAGGGGGATACCCACATAGCAATCAGCCCCAGCATTTT. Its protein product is CASSPVAGGYPHSNQPQHF.

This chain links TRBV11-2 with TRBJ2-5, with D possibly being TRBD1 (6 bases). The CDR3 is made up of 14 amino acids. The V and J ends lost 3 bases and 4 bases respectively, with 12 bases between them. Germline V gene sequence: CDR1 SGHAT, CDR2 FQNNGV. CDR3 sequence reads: CASSFLQGLETQYF. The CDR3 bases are TGTGCCAGCAGCTTTTTACAGGGTTTAGAGACCCAGTACTTC. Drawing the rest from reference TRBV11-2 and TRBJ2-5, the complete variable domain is EAGVAQSPRYKIIEKRQSVAFWCNPISGHATLYWYQQILGQGPKLLIQFQNNGVVDDSQLPKDRFSAERLKGVDSTLKIQPAKLEDSAVYLCASSFLQGLETQYFGPGTRLLVL.

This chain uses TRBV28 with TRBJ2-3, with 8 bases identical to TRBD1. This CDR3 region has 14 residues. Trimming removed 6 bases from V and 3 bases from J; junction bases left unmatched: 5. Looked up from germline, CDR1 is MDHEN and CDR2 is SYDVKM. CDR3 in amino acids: CASRGQGLTDTQYF. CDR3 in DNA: TGTGCCAGCAGAGGACAGGGTCTGACAGATACGCAGTATTTT.

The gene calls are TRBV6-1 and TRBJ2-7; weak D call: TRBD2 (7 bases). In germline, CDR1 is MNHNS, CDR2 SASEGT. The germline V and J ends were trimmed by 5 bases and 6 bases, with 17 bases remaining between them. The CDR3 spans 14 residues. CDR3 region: CASSTGRVSGEQYF. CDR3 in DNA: TGTGCCAGCAGTACAGGGAGGGTTAGTGGCGAGCAGTACTTC.

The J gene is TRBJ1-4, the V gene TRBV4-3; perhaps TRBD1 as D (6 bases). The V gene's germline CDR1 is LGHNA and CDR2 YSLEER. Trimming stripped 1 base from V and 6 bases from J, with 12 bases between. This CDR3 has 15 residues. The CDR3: CASSQAPGADEKLFF. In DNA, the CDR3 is TGCGCCAGCAGCCAAGCCCCAGGGGCTGATGAAAAACTGTTTTTT.

The CDR3: CAWSFPDRENTEAFF. The CDR3 nucleotides read TGTGCCTGGAGTTTCCCCGACAGGGAGAACACTGAAGCTTTCTTT. The chain employs TRBV30 and TRBJ1-1; 7 positions agree with TRBD1. V lost 2 bases to trimming and J lost 1 base; unmatched junction nucleotides: 7. The germline V gene encodes CDR1 GTSNPN and CDR2 SVGIG (reference sequence). CDR3 length equals 15 residues. Variable domain in full (rest from reference TRBV30 and TRBJ1-1): SQTIHQWPATLVQPVGSPLSLECTVEGTSNPNLYWYRQAAGRGLQLLFYSVGIGQISSEVPQNLSASRPQDRQFILSSKKLLLSDSGFYLCAWSFPDRENTEAFFGQGTRLTVV.

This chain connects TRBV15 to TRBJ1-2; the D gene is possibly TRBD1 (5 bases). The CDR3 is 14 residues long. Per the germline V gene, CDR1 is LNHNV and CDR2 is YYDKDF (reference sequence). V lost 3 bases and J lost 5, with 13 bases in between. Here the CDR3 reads CATSSISTVYGYTF. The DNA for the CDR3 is TGTGCCACCAGCAGTATCTCGACAGTTTATGGCTACACCTTC.

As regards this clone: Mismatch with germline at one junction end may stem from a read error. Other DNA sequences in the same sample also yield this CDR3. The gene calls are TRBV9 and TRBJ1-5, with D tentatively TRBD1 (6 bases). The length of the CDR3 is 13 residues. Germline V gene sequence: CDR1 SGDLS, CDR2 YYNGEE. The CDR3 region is CASSRTDNQPQHF. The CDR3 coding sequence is TGTGCCAGCAGTCGGACAGACAATCAGCCCCAACATTTT.

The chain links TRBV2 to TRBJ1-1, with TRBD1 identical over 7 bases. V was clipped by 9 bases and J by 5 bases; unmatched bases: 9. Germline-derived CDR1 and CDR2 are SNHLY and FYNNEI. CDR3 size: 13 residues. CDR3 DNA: TGTGCCAGACGAGAGGGGGCGAGTACTGAAGCTTTCTTT. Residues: CARREGASTEAFF.

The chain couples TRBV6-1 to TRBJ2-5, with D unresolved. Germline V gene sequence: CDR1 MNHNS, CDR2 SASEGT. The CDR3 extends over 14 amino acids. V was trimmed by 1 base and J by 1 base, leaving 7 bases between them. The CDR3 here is CASSEGAAQETQYF. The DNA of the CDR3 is TGTGCCAGCAGTGAAGGGGCAGCCCAAGAGACCCAGTACTTC.

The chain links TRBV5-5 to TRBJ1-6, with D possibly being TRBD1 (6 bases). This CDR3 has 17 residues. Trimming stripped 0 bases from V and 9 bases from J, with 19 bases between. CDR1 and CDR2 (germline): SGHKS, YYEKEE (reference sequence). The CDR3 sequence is CASSLVRVVRGVSPLHF. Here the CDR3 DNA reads TGTGCCAGCAGCTTGGTCAGAGTAGTCAGGGGAGTTTCACCCCTCCACTTT.